A few counts support the clone carrying this TCR beta chain. Per the authors' pipeline: Between roughly 20,000 and 690,600 TCRs appeared in each sample, and the median stood at roughly 95,000. Using its own MiXCR run on the RACE reads, TCRdb lists one record per CDR3 protein. It is TCRdb's table, rather than the study itself, that gives the V and J calls and clone size. Counted here are more than 80,000 distinct CDR3 sequences, about 10% occurring once; the ten biggest clones make up more than 4%. The data derive from a study of human T cells and chemical hapten exposure. Across the study: Epicutaneous patch tests delivered 0.01% DPC to the upper back, with evaluation at 6 days. Among samples, TCR yields varied mainly because of small differences in pooled library volume.

Time point specified: patch test 2, 6 weeks after DPC sensitization. Treatment indicated: therapeutic diphenylcyclopropenone sensitization with weekly scalp DPC. The receptor was isolated from a woman aged 50 to 60 with alopecia areata. Some clones in this sample may be carry-over from other donors' samples. Here the sequenced sample was whole blood, taken in connection with sensitization to the hapten diphenylcyclopropenone (DPC).

The CDR3 sequence: CSALVMGTVTGELFF. CDR3 bases: TGCAGCGCATTGGTGATGGGCACGGTCACCGGGGAGCTGTTTTTT. The rearrangement uses TRBV29-1 and TRBJ2-2; D remains ambiguous. V was cut by 7 bases and J by 4 bases, with 19 bases left in between. Germline V gives CDR1 SQVTM, CDR2 ANQGSEA. This CDR3 spans 15 amino acids.